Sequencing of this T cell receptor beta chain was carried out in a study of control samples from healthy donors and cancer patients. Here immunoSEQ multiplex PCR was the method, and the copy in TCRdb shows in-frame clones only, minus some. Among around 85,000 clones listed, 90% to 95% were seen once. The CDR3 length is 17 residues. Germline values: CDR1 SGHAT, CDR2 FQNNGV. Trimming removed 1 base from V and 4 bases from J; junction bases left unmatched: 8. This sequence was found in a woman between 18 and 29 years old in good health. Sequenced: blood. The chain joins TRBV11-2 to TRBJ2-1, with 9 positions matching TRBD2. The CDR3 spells CASSLALLAGLYNEQFF. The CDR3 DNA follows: TGTGCCAGCAGCTTAGCTCTACTAGCGGGTCTATACAATGAGCAGTTCTTC.